This T cell receptor beta chain was recorded in a study of Ad26.COV2.S vaccination and SARS-CoV-2 variants. Findings and limits, study-wide: The study found higher spike-specific TCR breadth in vaccine than placebo recipients.

The treatment was: some 20 received Ad26.COV2.S at low or high dose, single or two shots; about 5 received placebo; per-sample allocation not given. Collection of the samples took place on day 63 after the first injection of vaccine or placebo. As for this clone: The target antigen is unknown.

TCRdb keeps only in-frame clones here, not all; method: immunoSEQ multiplex PCR. The sample lists roughly 300,000 clones, roughly 90% occurring once. The CDR3 has 14 residues. With V trimmed by 8 bases and J by 5 bases, 3 bases remained unmatched. Germline CDR1 and CDR2: LNHNV and YYDKDF (reference sequence). V and J are TRBV15 and TRBJ2-2, with 12 bases fitting TRBD2. This specimen consisted of peripheral blood, obtained in a trial of Ad26.COV2.S vaccine versus placebo. The TCR sequence derives from a person aged 18-60 years who received the Ad26.COV2.S COVID-19 vaccine or a placebo. The CDR3, as DNA: TGTGCCACCCGAGGGACTAGCGGGACCGGGGAGCTGTTTTTT. It translates to CATRGTSGTGELFF.